The present T cell receptor (beta chain) was sequenced within a study of CD8+ T cells in alopecia areata (dated by TCRdb to between 2017 and 2018). Describing the broader study: Treated patients were enrolled in an open-label pilot trial of oral tofacitinib, 5 to 10 mg twice daily, for moderate-to-severe alopecia areata. Tofacitinib was given for 6 to 18 months, followed by 6 months of follow-up off drug to assess delayed response and recurrence. The SALT score, which quantifies the percentage of affected scalp surface area, was used to measure disease severity in treated patients. The study used high-throughput TCRbeta sequencing to examine T cell clonal expansion in alopecia areata, in both the C3H/HeJ mouse model and human patients. In humans, TCRbeta sequencing was performed on scalp tissue and on sorted CD4+ and CD8+ peripheral blood T cells from healthy controls and from patients with patchy or totalis/universalis alopecia areata. Biopsies were taken from tofacitinib-treated patients at baseline and at 4 and 24 weeks of treatment, and a later scalp biopsy was taken in several of the tofacitinib-treated patients. Scalp clonality was compared among normal scalp (n=4), patchy alopecia areata scalp (n=8), and alopecia totalis/universalis scalp (n=8). RNA was obtained with the PAXgene miRNA kit for fixed scalp, the miRNeasy kit for PBMCs, and the RNeasy kit for mouse skin. immunoSEQ multiplex PCR using 35 Vbeta forward primers and 13 Jbeta reverse primers was used to amplify TCRbeta CDR3 regions.

The library was produced with the immunoSEQ multiplex PCR assay. RNA was extracted from all samples and reverse transcribed into cDNA as template for TCR sequencing. First-strand cDNA was synthesized using SuperScript III with a 2:1 mix of oligo-dT and random hexamers. A synthetic immune receptor repertoire was used to gauge amplification bias, and whatever bias remained was removed computationally. The original methods were these. Raw reads were preprocessed to remove errors, and CDR3 was defined by IMGT conventions from the conserved cysteine to phenylalanine. Clonality was computed by normalizing Shannon entropy by log2 of the number of productive unique TCRs and subtracting the result from 1. Whether each scalp clone was CD4 or CD8 was inferred by checking scalp TCRbeta sequences against the CD4 and CD8 repertoires from sorted blood. Held by TCRdb, this immuneACCESS table contains in-frame sequences only and omits some clones. Under half of the omission traces to an unresolved V gene where checked; the cause of the rest is unknown. D and trimming were read from the DNA, whereas the V and J calls and clone size are those reported in that table. In this sample the table shows more than 85,000 clones, under 70% of which occur a single time. The top ten constitute roughly 15% of the sample.

The sample's time point label is to be understood as: four to five weeks on oral tofacitinib. The sample's treatment or condition label, in plain terms: oral pan-JAK inhibitor, 5-10 mg twice daily. From alopecia areata patients, peripheral blood was collected along with lesional scalp punch biopsies. PBMCs were isolated by density centrifugation and stained for CD3, CD4 and CD8, and CD4+ and CD8+ T cells were sorted on a FACSAria. General study outcomes and caveats: Tofacitinib significantly lowered scalp clonality and the number of expanded CD8+ clones among the top 100 scalp clones. Shared TCR sequences between patients were less evident than in mice, which may be partly attributable to HLA diversity in the patient population. The treated cohort was small, with a single nonresponder, so links between baseline CD8+ expansion and response need larger studies. During tofacitinib treatment, many expanded lesional clones remained in scalp and blood, and this persistence may partly explain relapse after treatment is stopped. Compared with normal scalp, lesional scalp had higher clonality and more expanded CD8+ clones, particularly in alopecia totalis/universalis, a pattern that suggests antigenic drive. Resident alphabeta T cells in normal human skin are also sequenced, complicating scalp TCR repertoire analysis, unlike mouse skin dominated by gammadelta T cells.

The cysteine opens and the phenylalanine closes a CDR3 of 13 amino acids. Solely the CDR3 DNA is kept, with 39 bases framed from the first base. Based on the germline V gene, the CDR1 and CDR2 sequences are MNHEY and SVGAGI. V and J are truncated by 6 bases and 3 bases respectively, leaving an intervening sequence of 11 bases. This clone appeared a single time. Its cognate antigen has yet to be identified. There are no base qualities to consult, and no much larger clone falls within one base. Material: CD8+ T cells sorted from blood, obtained at week 4, from a patient treated with tofacitinib. This receptor was identified in a human donor with alopecia areata. Here the chain combines TRBV6-5 and TRBJ1-1; a tentative D call is TRBD1 (5 bases match). The nucleotides read TGTGCCAGCAGAGCAGGGTTCGACACTGAAGCTTTCTTT. Its amino acids are CASRAGFDTEAFF.